The 6 T cell receptor beta chains below come from one sample, sequenced in a study of brain T cells in children with intractable seizures. Some clones are missing from TCRdb's copy, which holds only in-frame ones; the method was immunoSEQ multiplex PCR. The sample includes around 41,000 clones, more than 80% of them seen just once. The material sequenced was peripheral blood, taken at surgery. These receptors came from a girl under 10 years old with tuberous sclerosis and intractable seizures.

In this sample, this clone turned up a few times. This sequence joins TRBV7-7 and TRBJ1-3; a weak D match, TRBD1 (6 bases). V lost 5 bases and J lost 0, with 14 bases in between. This CDR3 has 16 residues. The germline gives CDR1 SSHAT, CDR2 FNYEAQ (reference sequence). CDR3 residues: CASSPQGRGSGNTIYF. CDR3 DNA sequence: TGTGCCAGCAGCCCCCAGGGCAGGGGCTCTGGAAACACCATATATTTT. Full variable domain (rest looked up from reference TRBV7-7 and TRBJ1-3): GAGVSQSPRYKVTKRGQDVTLRCDPISSHATLYWYQQALGQGPEFLTYFNYEAQPDKSGLPSDRFSAERPEGSISTLTIQRTEQRDSAMYRCASSPQGRGSGNTIYFGEGSWLTVV.

The gene calls are TRBV2 and TRBJ2-7; 8 nucleotides match TRBD2. CDR1 and CDR2 (germline): SNHLY, FYNNEI. The CDR3 sequence is 14 residues long. V shed 11 bases, J shed 0 bases, and the junction held 9 bases outside the gene matches. For the CDR3, the DNA is TGTGCCGGGGCCTCGGGGGGGAGCTCCTACGAGCAGTACTTC. Amino acids: CAGASGGSSYEQYF.

This clone was seen only once. The genes are TRBV3-1 (or the pseudogene TRBV3-2) and TRBJ2-3; 9 bases line up with TRBD2. V lost 4 bases to trimming and J lost 2 bases; unmatched junction nucleotides: 4. Germline V lookup: CDR1 LGHDT, CDR2 YNNKEL (reference sequence). The CDR3 loop spans 15 amino acids. CDR3 sequence (DNA): TGTGCCAGCAGCCTGACTAGCGGATTCACAGATACGCAGTATTTT. This sequence encodes CASSLTSGFTDTQYF.

V gene TRBV24-1 combines with J gene TRBJ2-1; D may be TRBD1 or TRBD2 (5 bases each). Per the germline V gene, CDR1 is KGHDR and CDR2 is SFDVKD. CDR3 length: 12 amino acids. The ends were cut back, 8 bases at V and 9 bases at J, with 13 bases in the middle. As DNA, the CDR3 is TGTGCCACCAAAGGGACCGAAGGTGAGCAGTTCTTC. As protein: CATKGTEGEQFF.

The chain has TRBV5-1 and TRBJ2-2; no clear D gene. V was pared by 3 bases and J by 1 base, with 10 bases between. CDR1 is SGHRS and CDR2 is YFSETQ in the germline V gene. The CDR3 has 15 residues. The CDR3 reads CASSSLTGNTGELFF. The CDR3 DNA reads TGCGCCAGCAGCTCCTTGACCGGGAACACCGGGGAGCTGTTTTTT.

This rearrangement joins TRBV2 to TRBJ1-4, with 8 bases fitting TRBD1. Germline V gene data show CDR1 as SNHLY and CDR2 as FYNNEI. The CDR3 has 15 residues. V lost 5 bases, J lost 5 bases, and 7 bases stayed unmatched. CDR3 nucleotide sequence: TGTGCCAGCAGTCTAGACAGGGGAGGAAATGAAAAACTGTTTTTT. Amino acid sequence: CASSLDRGGNEKLFF.